This section outlines one T cell receptor beta chain sequence together with its context. The antigen is not known. The data originate from a study of CD8 T cells in Susac syndrome. Study-wide results and limits: As the study acknowledged, the number of individuals in its TCR sequencing and HLA analysis was relatively small.

The RNA, about 0.5 to 1 ug, was put through reverse transcription using random hexamers. TCR beta CDR3 was amplified by immunoSEQ covering 54 Vbeta and 13 Jbeta. TCRdb reprocessed the immunoSEQ multiplex PCR reads via MiXCR and lists one record per CDR3 protein. The sample consists of about 290,000 distinct CDR3 sequences, approximately 90% of them appearing once. The V gene's germline CDR1 is SGDLS and CDR2 YYNGEE. V lost 0 bases and J lost 5; bases outside the gene matches: 7. The CDR3 is 16 residues long. Blood CD8+ and CD4+ T cells underwent high-throughput TCR beta sequencing. The sequence came from a human donor with multiple sclerosis. Sequenced input: CD8+ T cells from PBMCs. The chain links TRBV9 to TRBJ2-3; 9 bases match TRBD2. CDR3 sequence: CASSVGGLAPIDTQYF. CDR3 in DNA: TGTGCCAGCAGCGTAGGCGGACTAGCGCCAATAGATACGCAGTATTTT.